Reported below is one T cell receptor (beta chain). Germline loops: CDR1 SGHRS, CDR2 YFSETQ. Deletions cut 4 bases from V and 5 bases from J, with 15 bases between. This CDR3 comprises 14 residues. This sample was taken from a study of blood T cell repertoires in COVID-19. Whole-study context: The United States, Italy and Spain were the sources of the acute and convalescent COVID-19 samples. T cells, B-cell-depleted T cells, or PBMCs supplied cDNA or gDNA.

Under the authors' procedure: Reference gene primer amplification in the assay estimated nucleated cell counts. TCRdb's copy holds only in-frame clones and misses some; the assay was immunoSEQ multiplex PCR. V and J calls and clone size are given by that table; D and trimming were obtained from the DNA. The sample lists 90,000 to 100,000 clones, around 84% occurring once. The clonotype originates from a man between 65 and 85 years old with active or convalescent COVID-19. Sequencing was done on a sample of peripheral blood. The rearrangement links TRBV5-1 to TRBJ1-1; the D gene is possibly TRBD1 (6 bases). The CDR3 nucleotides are TGCGCCAGCAGCGTGTCACAGGGATGGACTGAAGCTTTCTTT. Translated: CASSVSQGWTEAFF.